Each of the 30 T cell receptor beta chains below was sequenced from the same sample in a study of spatial heterogeneity in lung cancer (dated by TCRdb to about 2019). The protocol used for the library was 5' RACE. These reads were obtained on a NextSeq 500. The public reads were reprocessed in TCRdb via fastp at Q25 and MiXCR, keeping in-frame beta chains. Rows are combined by CDR3 protein, so each entry shows the most common genes and DNA. Within this sample are roughly 13,000 distinct CDR3 sequences, with over 9.5% of them counted one time only. About 28% of the sample lies in the top ten. In light of the paper, this sample's time point label describes: sample taken at primary tumor resection. Without any cell sorting, TCR sequencing was performed on whole RNA extracted either from tumor and nontumor lung tissue or from cryopreserved PBMC samples. Sample: PBMCs, taken at surgery. All receptors derive from a male donor with early-stage non-small cell lung cancer.

This clonotype occurred many times. This chain uses TRBV6-6 with TRBJ2-1; 8 bases align to TRBD2. V lost 6 bases and J lost 3; bases outside the gene matches: 4. The CDR3 has 14 amino acids. Germline loops: CDR1 MNHNY, CDR2 SVGAGI (reference sequence). The CDR3 DNA reads TGTGCCAGCAGAATAGCGGGAAGCTACAATGAGCAGTTCTTC. Translated, it gives CASRIAGSYNEQFF.

This clonotype was detected many times. The J gene is TRBJ2-2, the V gene TRBV29-1; D unclear. Germline-derived CDR1 and CDR2 are SQVTM and ANQGSEA. Trimming pared 3 bases from V and 2 bases from J, leaving 10 bases between. CDR3 length: 14 amino acids. CDR3: CSVEASTNTGELFF. CDR3 coding DNA: TGCAGCGTTGAGGCGTCTACTAACACCGGGGAGCTGTTTTTT.

V usage is TRBV20-1 and J usage is TRBJ1-2; D unresolved. The CDR3 spans 16 residues. V lost 0 bases and J lost 4, with 18 bases in between. Germline V gene data show CDR1 as DFQATT and CDR2 as SNEGSKA (reference sequence). This CDR3 is CSARDGLRAPGYGYTF. The DNA of the CDR3 is TGCAGTGCTAGAGATGGTCTGAGGGCCCCCGGCTATGGCTACACCTTC.

This clonotype was seen ten or more times. The gene calls are TRBV7-2 and TRBJ2-1, with D tentatively TRBD1 (5 bases). This CDR3 comprises 15 residues. Trimming cost V 5 bases and J 4 bases, with 15 bases left between them. Germline V CDR1 and CDR2: SGHTA, FQGNSA. CDR3 sequence reads: CASSPGEGVYNEQFF. CDR3 DNA sequence: TGTGCCAGCAGCCCTGGGGAAGGGGTTTACAATGAGCAGTTCTTC.

This sequence joins TRBV27 and TRBJ2-2; D may be TRBD2 (5 bases). V shed 5 bases and J shed 2 bases, with 21 bases lying between them. The V gene's germline CDR1 is MNHEY and CDR2 SMNVEV (reference sequence). The CDR3 sequence is 18 residues long. The CDR3 coding sequence is TGTGCCAGCAGTCCTAGGCCCCCCTGGACGGGAAACACCGGGGAGCTGTTTTTT. Protein: CASSPRPPWTGNTGELFF.

Points on this clonotype: A much larger clone lies a single base off, so this may be a read error. The rearrangement links TRBV11-1 to TRBJ2-5, with D unresolved. The germline V gene encodes CDR1 SGHAT and CDR2 FQDESV (reference sequence). The CDR3 contains 11 residues. Trimming stripped 1 base from V and 5 bases from J, with 2 bases between. CDR3 DNA sequence: TGTGCCAGCAGCTTAGTGGAGACCCAGTACTTC. Encoded protein: CASSLVETQYF.

This clonotype was recorded many times. The chain links TRBV18 to TRBJ2-5; D gene unclear. Germline loops: CDR1 KGHSH, CDR2 LQKENI. This CDR3 comprises 13 residues. Deletions cut 5 bases from V and 0 bases from J, with 7 bases between. CDR3 coding DNA: TGTGCCAGCTCATCCTCGTACCAAGAGACCCAGTACTTC. Amino acids: CASSSSYQETQYF. The full variable domain, its missing parts supplied by reference TRBV18 and TRBJ2-5, is NAGVMQNPRHLVRRRGQEARLRCSPMKGHSHVYWYRQLPEEGLKFMVYLQKENIIDESGMPKERFSAEFPKEGPSILRIQQVVRGDSAAYFCASSSSYQETQYFGPGTRLLVL.

This clonotype was seen ten or more times. V and J are TRBV5-1 and TRBJ1-4; D ambiguous. Trimming shortened V by 2 bases and J by 5 bases, and 10 bases separated the two germline ends. Germline V gives CDR1 SGHRS, CDR2 YFSETQ. The CDR3 spans 14 residues. The CDR3, as DNA: TGCGCCAGCAGCTTAAACAGCGTAAATGAAAAACTGTTTTTT. Protein sequence: CASSLNSVNEKLFF.

V gene TRBV6-2 or TRBV6-3 combines with J gene TRBJ2-5, with D possibly matching TRBD2 (6 bases). From germline, CDR1 is MNHEY and CDR2 SVGEGT. The CDR3 is made up of 15 amino acids. Trimming pared 4 bases from V and 1 base from J, leaving 13 bases between. CDR3 coding DNA: TGTGCCAGCAGTTGGTCGGGAGAGGGCCAAGAGACCCAGTACTTC. This encodes CASSWSGEGQETQYF.

This clonotype was seen ten or more times. The chain carries TRBV28 and TRBJ1-5; D perhaps matches TRBD1 (5 bases). V lost 7 bases to trimming and J lost 2 bases, with 18 bases between them. CDR1 MDHEN and CDR2 SYDVKM come from the germline V gene. The CDR3 consists of 16 residues. For the CDR3, the DNA is TGTGCCAGCACCACTACGGGGGGGTTCGGCAATCAGCCCCAGCATTTT. This translates into CASTTTGGFGNQPQHF.

This clonotype has just a few counts. The V gene is TRBV28, the J gene TRBJ2-7; no firm D call. With 7 bases removed from V and 7 bases from J, the gap between germline ends came to 14 bases. Germline V lookup: CDR1 MDHEN, CDR2 SYDVKM. The CDR3 is 12 residues long. Here the CDR3 DNA reads TGTGCCAGCACTTGGGGTCGAGGTGAGCAGTACTTC. Encoded protein: CASTWGRGEQYF.

This clonotype has just a few counts. V and J are TRBV3-1 and TRBJ2-1; D unclear. V lost 1 base, J lost 0 bases, and 7 bases lay in between. CDR1 and CDR2 from the germline V gene are LGHDT and YNNKEL (reference sequence). There are 15 residues in the CDR3. The CDR3 here is CASSQGRSSYNEQFF. In DNA, the CDR3 is TGTGCCAGCAGCCAAGGTCGGAGCTCCTACAATGAGCAGTTCTTC.

This clonotype has just a few counts. The chain recombines TRBV28 with TRBJ1-5, with TRBD1 matching 11 bases. Germline V gene data show CDR1 as MDHEN and CDR2 as SYDVKM. The V segment lost 7 bases and the J segment 10 bases; nucleotides outside the gene matches: 12. The CDR3 contains 15 residues. The CDR3 region has the DNA TGTGCCAGCACCTGGAGTGGGACAGGGGGAGATCCCCAGCATTTT. It translates to CASTWSGTGGDPQHF. The variable domain in full, completed from reference TRBV28 and TRBJ1-5, reads DVKVTQSSRYLVKRTGEKVFLECVQDMDHENMFWYRQDPGLGLRLIYFSYDVKMKEKGDIPEGYSVSREKKERFSLILESASTNQTSMYLCASTWSGTGGDPQHFGDGTRLSIL.

This clonotype came up many times. The rearrangement joins TRBV24-1 to TRBJ2-7; D remains ambiguous. Trimming pared 0 bases from V and 3 bases from J, leaving 5 bases between. The CDR3 extends over 13 amino acids. The germline CDR1 and CDR2 sequences are KGHDR and SFDVKD. DNA for the CDR3: TGTGCCACCAGTGATTTGAACAGCTACGAGCAGTACTTC. It codes for CATSDLNSYEQYF.

In its sample, this clonotype ranks as medium-sized. The CDR3 sequence: CASSYTGDTNSPLHF. The CDR3 DNA reads TGTGCCAGCAGTTACACGGGAGATACGAATTCACCCCTCCACTTT. This chain connects TRBV6-6 to TRBJ1-6, with D unresolved. CDR3 length equals 15 residues. Per germline, CDR1 MNHNY and CDR2 SVGAGI (reference sequence). With 2 bases removed from V and 7 bases from J, the gap between germline ends came to 12 bases.

This clonotype appeared many times. V usage is TRBV5-1 and J usage is TRBJ2-7; TRBD1 matches at 8 bases. Germline trimming cut 3 bases from V and 2 bases from J; bases unmatched to any gene: 4. There are 14 residues in the CDR3. Germline lookup yields CDR1 SGHRS and CDR2 YFSETQ. CDR3 sequence reads: CASSSGTGAYEQYF. For the CDR3, the DNA is TGCGCCAGCAGCTCCGGGACAGGAGCCTACGAGCAGTACTTC.

The chain uses TRBV6-2 or TRBV6-3 and TRBJ1-1; D is ambiguous. The germline V and J ends were trimmed by 6 bases and 6 bases, with 17 bases remaining between them. CDR3 length: 14 residues. Germline V gene lookup returns CDR1 MNHEY and CDR2 SVGEGT. Here the CDR3 reads CASRVTYQLAEAFF. The CDR3 DNA is TGTGCCAGCAGGGTGACGTACCAGTTGGCTGAAGCTTTCTTT.

The chain employs TRBV3-1 and TRBJ2-2, with D perhaps TRBD2 (5 bases). From germline, CDR1 is LGHDT and CDR2 YNNKEL (reference sequence). Trimming cost V 0 bases and J 9 bases, with 14 bases left between them. The CDR3 sequence is 15 residues long. CDR3 loop: CASSQDATSGRELFF. In DNA form, the CDR3 reads TGTGCCAGCAGCCAAGACGCCACATCGGGGAGGGAGCTGTTTTTT.

This rearrangement joins TRBV27 to TRBJ1-1; D ambiguous. The CDR3 spans 13 residues. Per the germline V gene, CDR1 is MNHEY and CDR2 is SMNVEV (reference sequence). Between the trimmed V and J ends, which lost 8 bases and 4 bases, there was a span of 14 bases. CDR3 residues: CASRPLSATEAFF. The CDR3 DNA follows: TGTGCCAGCCGCCCCCTCTCGGCCACTGAAGCTTTCTTT.

This clonotype was picked up many times. The rearrangement uses TRBV7-6 and TRBJ2-7; 12 bases agree with TRBD2. Germline-derived CDR1 and CDR2 are SGHVS and FNYEAQ. With V trimmed by 7 bases and J by 4 bases, 5 bases remained unmatched. CDR3 length equals 14 residues. Written as DNA, the CDR3 is TGTGCCAGCACCTCCGGACTAGCGGGGTACGAGCAGTACTTC. Its translation: CASTSGLAGYEQYF.

This clonotype came up many times. This chain links TRBV23-1 with TRBJ2-2; 8 bases fit TRBD1. TRBV23-1 is identified as an open reading frame with a role that is uncertain. The length of the CDR3 is 18 residues. J lost 3 bases, V lost 0 bases, and 9 bases had no gene match. The CDR3 DNA follows: TGCGCCAGCAGTCAATCGTTGAGACAGGGGTTTCACACCGGGGAGCTGTTTTTT. As protein: CASSQSLRQGFHTGELFF.

This clonotype is labeled as medium-sized. The J gene is TRBJ1-1, the V gene TRBV2, with a weak D call TRBD1 (6 bases). The CDR3 is 13 amino acids. Trimming removed 6 bases at V and 10 bases at J, with 18 bases between. Germline values: CDR1 SNHLY, CDR2 FYNNEI. CDR3 sequence: CASRRTERMGAFF. The CDR3 DNA is TGTGCCAGCAGGCGGACAGAGAGGATGGGAGCTTTCTTT.

The chain has TRBV28 and TRBJ2-1, with 8 positions matching TRBD2. CDR3 size: 16 residues. J gave up 7 bases and V 5 bases, and 13 bases lay outside the gene matches. Per the germline V gene, CDR1 is MDHEN and CDR2 is SYDVKM. The CDR3 DNA sequence: TGTGCCAGCAGTCCCCCTGGCGGGAGGAAGAAGAATGAGCAGTTCTTC. This sequence encodes CASSPPGGRKKNEQFF.

This clonotype was detected many times. J is TRBJ2-7 and V is TRBV18; D may correspond to TRBD1 or TRBD2 (5 bases each). The V and J ends lost 6 bases and 2 bases respectively, with 14 bases between them. Germline CDR1 KGHSH, CDR2 LQKENI. The CDR3 loop spans 14 amino acids. CDR3: CASSSGTAAYEQYF. The CDR3 nucleotides are TGTGCCAGCTCCTCCGGGACCGCAGCCTACGAGCAGTACTTC.

This clonotype was picked up many times. The gene calls are TRBV5-1 and TRBJ2-1; TRBD2 matches 8 bases. This CDR3 spans 20 amino acids. Germline V CDR1 and CDR2: SGHRS, YFSETQ. Trimming removed 0 bases from V and 0 bases from J; junction bases left unmatched: 14. CDR3 sequence reads: CASSLAKGQRTSGSYNEQFF. The CDR3 nucleotides are TGCGCCAGCAGCTTGGCCAAGGGGCAGCGAACTAGCGGCTCCTACAATGAGCAGTTCTTC. The full variable domain, its missing parts supplied by reference TRBV5-1 and TRBJ2-1, is KAGVTQTPRYLIKTRGQQVTLSCSPISGHRSVSWYQQTPGQGLQFLFEYFSETQRNKGNFPGRFSGRQFSNSRSEMNVSTLELGDSALYLCASSLAKGQRTSGSYNEQFFGPGTRLTVL.

This clonotype has ten or more counts. The V and J genes are TRBV28 and TRBJ2-7, with D maybe TRBD2 (5 bases). CDR1 and CDR2 from the germline V gene are MDHEN and SYDVKM. The CDR3 has 15 amino acids. V dropped 5 bases and J dropped 0 bases, with 14 bases sitting between them. This chain's CDR3 is CASSLASFSSYEQYF. For the CDR3, the DNA is TGTGCCAGCAGTCTAGCCTCCTTTAGCTCCTACGAGCAGTACTTC.

There are a few counts of this clonotype. The chain joins TRBV9 to TRBJ1-2; weak D call: TRBD1 (5 bases). The V end was cut by 4 bases, the J end by 4 bases, with 14 bases between. Germline loops: CDR1 SGDLS, CDR2 YYNGEE. The CDR3 is made up of 14 amino acids. The chain's CDR3 is CASSLSQGPYGYTF. The CDR3 DNA follows: TGTGCCAGCAGCCTTTCCCAGGGACCCTATGGCTACACCTTC.

This clonotype has ten or more counts. This chain links TRBV9 with TRBJ2-1; 10 nucleotides agree with TRBD2. Germline CDR1 SGDLS, CDR2 YYNGEE. V gave up 4 bases and J gave up 1 base; unmatched junction bases: 2. There are 15 residues in the CDR3. The CDR3 DNA reads TGTGCCAGCAGCTTACTAGCGGGATCCTACAATGAGCAGTTCTTC. It yields the protein CASSLLAGSYNEQFF.

This clonotype was picked up many times. The V call is TRBV28, the J call TRBJ2-7, with D possibly matching TRBD2 (5 bases). Trimming shortened V by 7 bases and J by 3 bases, and 13 bases separated the two germline ends. Per the germline V gene, CDR1 is MDHEN and CDR2 is SYDVKM. The CDR3 is 13 amino acids. CDR3 sequence: CASIRPGGYEQYF. In DNA form, the CDR3 reads TGTGCCAGCATCCGACCTGGAGGCTACGAGCAGTACTTC.

This clonotype came up many times. J is TRBJ2-1 and V is TRBV10-3; D gene ambiguous. This CDR3 is 13 amino acids long. Germline V gives CDR1 ENHRY, CDR2 SYGVKD. V was clipped by 4 bases and J by 6 bases, with 10 bases between them. The chain's CDR3 is CAISGADSNEQFF. DNA of the CDR3: TGTGCCATCAGTGGTGCAGATAGCAATGAGCAGTTCTTC.